The clone carrying this TCR beta chain was detected many times. The antigen is undetermined. The data derive from a study of neurological immune-mediated disorders. This CDR3 contains 14 residues. Germline V gene sequence: CDR1 SGDLS, CDR2 YYNGEE. Trimming removed 7 bases from V and 1 base from J; junction bases left unmatched: 6. TCRdb passed the 5' RACE reads through MiXCR, listing each CDR3 protein once. Of about 69,000 distinct CDR3 sequences in the sample, 3.9% are singletons; the top ten hold 1.3%. Overall study results and limits: HTLV-1-associated myelopathy ranked highest for TCR clonal expansion and multiple sclerosis lowest, beneath healthy controls.

Material: PBMCs. The TCR originated in a man younger than 40 with multiple sclerosis. The chain links TRBV9 to TRBJ2-7; TRBD1 matches 9 bases. The CDR3 sequence: CASPHRGRSYEQYF. Here the CDR3 DNA reads TGTGCCAGCCCACACAGGGGGCGATCCTACGAGCAGTACTTC.